This entry lists 6 T cell receptor beta chains sequenced from one sample in a study of response to subunit inactivated influenza vaccine. TCRdb redid the calling of the RT-PCR reads with MiXCR, one entry per CDR3 protein. Found here are 560,000 or so distinct CDR3 sequences, approximately 7.7% of them singletons; the top ten hold 10% to 15%. The specimen comprised PBMCs from blood, sampled less than 30 months after vaccination. These receptors were obtained from a man between 50 and 75 years old who received an inactivated influenza vaccine.

This clonotype occurred a few times. The rearrangement uses TRBV7-9 and TRBJ1-1; D is undetermined. Trimming shortened V by 3 bases and J by 11 bases, and 10 bases separated the two germline ends. This CDR3 comprises 11 residues. Germline lookup yields CDR1 SEHNR and CDR2 FQNEAQ (reference sequence). CDR3 residues: CASSFGNRAFF. CDR3 bases: TGTGCCAGCAGCTTCGGGAATAGGGCTTTCTTT.

This chain uses TRBV28 with TRBJ2-1; D remains ambiguous. Germline values: CDR1 MDHEN, CDR2 SYDVKM. V lost 3 bases to trimming and J lost 4 bases, with 13 bases between them. The CDR3 is made up of 15 amino acids. The CDR3 region has the DNA TGTGCCAGCAGTTTGCTACAGATTACTTACAATGAGCAGTTCTTC. Protein sequence: CASSLLQITYNEQFF.

The chain recombines TRBV4-3 with TRBJ2-3; 7 bases agree with TRBD1. Germline V gives CDR1 LGHNA, CDR2 YSLEER. V was pared by 1 base and J by 0 bases, with 7 bases of the junction left unmatched. The CDR3 is 17 amino acids. The CDR3 loop is CASSQAPAGGSTDTQYF. The CDR3 DNA reads TGCGCCAGCAGCCAAGCGCCCGCAGGGGGAAGCACAGATACGCAGTATTTT.

In this sample, this clonotype turned up many times. The chain joins TRBV28 to TRBJ2-5, with TRBD1 as a possible D gene (5 bases). Trimming shortened V by 6 bases and J by 0 bases, and 5 bases separated the two germline ends. The CDR3 consists of 12 residues. Per germline, CDR1 MDHEN and CDR2 SYDVKM. Written as DNA, the CDR3 is TGTGCCAGCAGGACAGACCAAGAGACCCAGTACTTC. Translation: CASRTDQETQYF.

This clonotype has at least ten counts. CDR3 protein: CASSLGISGIRTQYF. CDR3 coding DNA: TGTGCCAGCAGTTTAGGAATTAGCGGGATAAGGACCCAGTACTTC. The chain carries TRBV28 and TRBJ2-5, with TRBD2 matching over 8 bases. The CDR3 runs 15 residues. Germline V gene data show CDR1 as MDHEN and CDR2 as SYDVKM. The J segment lost 7 bases and the V segment lost 2 bases, leaving 9 bases of the junction unmatched.

The V call is TRBV2, the J call TRBJ1-5; D is uncertain. The germline V gene encodes CDR1 SNHLY and CDR2 FYNNEI. This CDR3 spans 13 amino acids. V was shortened by 8 bases and J by 4 bases, with 12 bases between the two germline ends. The CDR3 DNA follows: TGTGCCAGCGGCGCGGCAGAAAATCAGCCCCAGCATTTT. Its translation: CASGAAENQPQHF.